One sample yielded the 26 T cell receptor beta chains listed below, sequenced in a study of shared clonotypes between healthy human individuals. The data were produced by immunoSEQ multiplex PCR, yet TCRdb's version contains in-frame clones alone and is incomplete. The data show roughly 490,000 clones, over 60% seen once. The specimen was PBMCs. These TCRs come from a woman aged 40 to 50 in good health. Some clones in this sample may be carry-over from other donors' samples.

The rearrangement uses TRBV21-1 and TRBJ1-1. TRBV21-1 is assigned pseudogene status. This CDR3 has 12 amino acids. CDR3 DNA sequence: TGTGCCAGCACCCAGAGCGGGACTGAAGCTTTCTTT. This translates into CASTQSGTEAFF.

The rearrangement uses TRBV7-3 and TRBJ2-1; 15 nucleotides line up with TRBD2. The CDR3 runs to 16 residues. The V gene end was trimmed by 5 bases and the J gene end by 7 bases; junction bases not matched to a gene: 6. Germline CDR1 and CDR2: SGHTA and FQGTGA. CDR3: CASSQTGTSGRNEQFF. DNA of the CDR3: TGTGCCAGCAGCCAAACCGGGACTAGCGGGAGGAATGAGCAGTTCTTC.

This clone was found a few times. This chain uses TRBV2 with TRBJ2-7; no firm D call. This CDR3 has 10 amino acids. The V end lost 5 bases, the J end lost 3 bases, and 2 bases lay between the germline ends. Germline assignment: CDR1 SNHLY and CDR2 FYNNEI. This CDR3 reads CASSNYEQYF. CDR3 coding DNA: TGTGCCAGCAGTAACTACGAGCAGTACTTC.

CDR3 nucleotides: TGCGCCAGCAGATTTAGACAGGGTGGCTCTGGAAACACCATATATTTT. This sequence encodes CASRFRQGGSGNTIYF. The chain has TRBV4-1 and TRBJ1-3; 7 positions agree with TRBD1. Germline CDR1 and CDR2: MGHRA and YSYEKL. The CDR3 has 16 residues. Losses at the gene ends were 6 bases for V and 0 bases for J; bases not matched to a gene: 8.

As regards this clone: At the DNA level, this CDR3 is encoded by other sequences in the same sample as well. The chain carries TRBV11-2 and TRBJ1-1, with 8 positions matching TRBD1. The CDR3 has 17 amino acids. The germline CDR1 and CDR2 sequences are SGHAT and FQNNGV. V lost 0 bases, J lost 1 base, and 7 bases stayed unmatched. Here the CDR3 DNA reads TGTGCCAGCAGCTTAGACCTACCCGGGACAGGGAACACTGAAGCTTTCTTT. Translating gives CASSLDLPGTGNTEAFF.

A word on this clone: This specimen includes other DNA sequences encoding the same CDR3. The chain employs TRBV5-1 and TRBJ2-7; 8 bases line up with TRBD2. Germline CDR1 and CDR2: SGHRS and YFSETQ. The CDR3 has 13 amino acids. V was clipped by 1 base and J by 4 bases; unmatched bases: 1. The CDR3 nucleotides read TGCGCCAGCAGCTTGTCTAGCGGGTACGAGCAGTACTTC. The encoded protein is CASSLSSGYEQYF.

This clone was counted between two and nine times. The gene calls are TRBV11-3 and TRBJ2-2, with D possibly matching TRBD1 (6 bases). This CDR3 region has 13 residues. Germline V gene data show CDR1 as SGHNT and CDR2 as YENEEA. V was pared by 5 bases and J by 8 bases, with 12 bases between. CDR3 in amino acids: CASSDQGLGELFF. CDR3 coding DNA: TGTGCCAGCAGCGACCAGGGGTTGGGGGAGCTGTTTTTT.

This clone was counted between two and nine times. In nucleotides, the CDR3 is TGCGCCAGCAGCTTTACTTCGAACACTGAAGCTTTCTTT. This sequence encodes CASSFTSNTEAFF. J is TRBJ1-1 and V is TRBV5-1; the D is unclear. CDR3 length: 13 residues. CDR1 is SGHRS, CDR2 YFSETQ, per germline. V lost 2 bases and J lost 1, with 6 bases in between.

This rearrangement joins TRBV11-1 to TRBJ1-1; possible D gene TRBD1, 6 bases. The CDR3 sequence is 14 residues long. Per the germline V gene, CDR1 is SGHAT and CDR2 is FQDESV (reference sequence). Trimming removed 3 bases from V and 0 bases from J, with 8 bases in between. CDR3 in amino acids: CASSLDSLNTEAFF. The CDR3, as DNA: TGTGCCAGCAGCTTGGACAGCTTGAACACTGAAGCTTTCTTT. Together with reference TRBV11-1 and TRBJ1-1, the CDR3 gives the full variable domain: EAEVAQSPRYKITEKSQAVAFWCDPISGHATLYWYRQILGQGPELLVQFQDESVVDDSQLPKDRFSAERLKGVDSTLKIQPAELGDSAMYLCASSLDSLNTEAFFGQGTRLTVV.

This chain links TRBV5-4 with TRBJ2-5; TRBD1 might be the D (6 bases). Germline lookup yields CDR1 SGHNT and CDR2 YYREEE (reference sequence). Trimming pared 1 base from V and 2 bases from J, leaving 9 bases between. The CDR3 totals 14 residues. CDR3 sequence reads: CASSLTGRQETQYF. Written as DNA, the CDR3 is TGTGCCAGCAGCTTGACAGGGCGGCAAGAGACCCAGTACTTC.

This chain joins TRBV28 and TRBJ1-4; D remains ambiguous. This CDR3 has 11 amino acids. CDR1 is MDHEN and CDR2 is SYDVKM in the germline V gene. V was clipped by 2 bases and J by 10 bases, with 5 bases between them. CDR3 in DNA: TGTGCCAGCAGTTTAAGTGGAAAACTGTTTTTT. It is translated as CASSLSGKLFF. Complete variable domain (other parts from reference TRBV28 and TRBJ1-4): DVKVTQSSRYLVKRTGEKVFLECVQDMDHENMFWYRQDPGLGLRLIYFSYDVKMKEKGDIPEGYSVSREKKERFSLILESASTNQTSMYLCASSLSGKLFFGSGTQLSVL.

Details on this clone: This likely traces to a read error, being one base from a far larger clone. Because the CDR3 is missing its conserved closing phenylalanine or tryptophan, this is likely a read error. V and J are TRBV9 and TRBJ2-7; D call uncertain. CDR1 is SGDLS and CDR2 is YYNGEE in the germline V gene. The germline V and J ends were trimmed by 4 bases and 0 bases, with 11 bases remaining between them. This CDR3 has 14 amino acids. CDR3 region: CASSLRVDSYEQYL. The DNA for the CDR3 is TGTGCCAGCAGCTTAAGGGTAGACTCCTACGAGCAGTACCTC.

This chain joins TRBV9 and TRBJ2-1; TRBD2 is a possible D gene (6 bases). CDR3 size: 13 residues. The V end was cut by 3 bases, the J end by 10 bases, with 14 bases between. The germline V gene encodes CDR1 SGDLS and CDR2 YYNGEE. CDR3 in amino acids: CASSDYGGGEQFF. For the CDR3, the DNA is TGTGCCAGCAGCGACTACGGAGGAGGGGAGCAGTTCTTC.

In this sample, this clone turned up a few times. The chain couples TRBV9 to TRBJ2-6; possibly TRBD2 for D (5 bases). Trimming removed 4 bases at V and 2 bases at J, with 16 bases between. The length of the CDR3 is 17 residues. Germline V gene data show CDR1 as SGDLS and CDR2 as YYNGEE. The CDR3 sequence: CASSPGGSNTGANVLTF. The CDR3 DNA reads as TGTGCCAGCAGCCCAGGAGGTTCCAATACTGGGGCCAACGTCCTGACTTTC.

This rearrangement joins TRBV5-1 to TRBJ2-3; the D is unclear. Germline lookup yields CDR1 SGHRS and CDR2 YFSETQ. V was cut by 1 base and J by 5 bases, with 14 bases left in between. The CDR3 extends over 15 amino acids. CDR3 bases: TGCGCCAGCAGCTTGATCGGCTCAGTCCTAGATACGCAGTATTTT. Residues: CASSLIGSVLDTQYF.

The chain has TRBV6-4 and TRBJ2-5; 12 bases are shared with TRBD2. The CDR3 is made up of 18 amino acids. Looked up from germline, CDR1 is MRHNA and CDR2 is SNTAGT. V gave up 7 bases and J gave up 1 base; unmatched junction bases: 13. The CDR3 bases are TGTGCCAGCACATCGATTCGCCCGACTAGCGGGAGCCAAGAGACCCAGTACTTC. This sequence encodes CASTSIRPTSGSQETQYF.

The genes are TRBV4-2 and TRBJ2-3; 8 bases are shared with TRBD1. CDR1 and CDR2 from the germline V gene are LGHNA and YNFKEQ. Trimming took 0 bases from V and 3 from J; bases not matched to a gene: 2. There are 15 residues in the CDR3. CDR3 bases: TGTGCCAGCAGCCAAGAGGGACAGGAGACAGATACGCAGTATTTT. Its protein is CASSQEGQETDTQYF.

The chain is built from TRBV7-2 and TRBJ2-5; weak D call: TRBD1 (5 bases). The CDR3 consists of 13 residues. CDR1 and CDR2 (germline): SGHTA, FQGNSA. Trimming cost V 3 bases and J 5 bases, with 10 bases left between them. This CDR3 is CASSFQGRETQYF. For the CDR3, the DNA is TGTGCCAGCAGCTTCCAGGGTAGGGAGACCCAGTACTTC.

Notes on this clone: Sequence at one end of the junction differs from germline and may be a read error. At the DNA level, this CDR3 is encoded by other sequences in the same sample as well. The chain joins TRBV28 to TRBJ1-1; TRBD1 agrees at 7 bases. The CDR3 contains 13 residues. Germline V gives CDR1 MDHEN, CDR2 SYDVKM. The CDR3 loop reads CASSLYRGTEAFF. In nucleotides, the CDR3 is TGTGCCAGCAGTTTATACAGGGGCACTGAGGCTTTCTTT. Full variable domain (rest looked up from reference TRBV28 and TRBJ1-1): DVKVTQSSRYLVKRTGEKVFLECVQDMDHENMFWYRQDPGLGLRLIYFSYDVKMKEKGDIPEGYSVSREKKERFSLILESASTNQTSMYLCASSLYRGTEAFFGQGTRLTVV.

The chain links TRBV6-5 to TRBJ2-7, with TRBD2 identical over 14 bases. Germline V lookup: CDR1 MNHEY, CDR2 SVGAGI. This CDR3 is built from 15 residues. V was pared by 4 bases and J by 3 bases, with 2 bases of the junction left unmatched. The CDR3 region is CASSFGTSGSYEQYF. The CDR3 nucleotides are TGTGCCAGCAGTTTCGGGACTAGCGGGAGCTACGAGCAGTACTTC.

The chain carries TRBV13 and TRBJ2-7; D is undetermined. CDR1 and CDR2 from the germline V gene are PRHDT and FYEKMQ (reference sequence). This CDR3 has 13 residues. Trimming cost V 3 bases and J 2 bases, with 8 bases left between them. Here the CDR3 reads CASSFLLAYEQYF. As DNA, the CDR3 is TGTGCCAGCAGCTTCTTATTGGCCTACGAGCAGTACTTC.

In this sample, this clone turned up many times. J is TRBJ1-2 and V is TRBV5-1, with 8 bases matching TRBD1. The germline V gene has CDR1 SGHRS and CDR2 YFSETQ. This CDR3 comprises 14 residues. J gave up 1 base and V 4 bases, and 3 bases lay outside the gene matches. The CDR3 loop reads CASSRGQDNYGYTF. For the CDR3, the DNA is TGCGCCAGCAGCAGGGGACAGGATAACTATGGCTACACCTTC.

The chain is built from TRBV19 and TRBJ2-7, with 8 bases identical to TRBD1. With 5 bases clipped from V and 0 bases from J, the junction kept 6 bases outside the gene matches. Looked up from germline, CDR1 is LNHDA and CDR2 is SQIVND (reference sequence). There are 15 residues in the CDR3. Written as DNA, the CDR3 is TGTGCCAGTAGTGCCGGGACAGGTAGCTCCTACGAGCAGTACTTC. Residues: CASSAGTGSSYEQYF.

V gene TRBV6-6 combines with J gene TRBJ1-2; 7 bases are shared with TRBD1. Germline V gene data show CDR1 as MNHNY and CDR2 as SVGAGI (reference sequence). The V gene end was trimmed by 5 bases and the J gene end by 4 bases; junction bases not matched to a gene: 7. This CDR3 comprises 14 residues. The CDR3 region is CASSPEGAVYGYTF. Written as DNA, the CDR3 is TGTGCCAGCAGTCCCGAGGGGGCGGTCTATGGCTACACCTTC.

This clone was seen more than once but under ten times. This rearrangement joins TRBV5-1 to TRBJ2-3; possibly TRBD1 for D (6 bases). Germline CDR1 reads SGHRS; CDR2 reads YFSETQ. This CDR3 contains 17 residues. Trimming stripped 3 bases from V and 3 bases from J, with 20 bases between. The CDR3 sequence: CASSSTGQIKRTDTQYF. The CDR3 coding sequence is TGCGCCAGCAGCTCCACCGGACAGATAAAGAGGACAGATACGCAGTATTTT.

The chain employs TRBV5-1 and TRBJ2-1; 9 bases align to TRBD2. CDR3 length: 17 amino acids. The V segment lost 4 bases and the J segment 2 bases; nucleotides outside the gene matches: 10. Germline V lookup: CDR1 SGHRS, CDR2 YFSETQ. The CDR3 reads CASSPRATSGTYNEQFF. The CDR3 DNA reads as TGCGCCAGCAGCCCCAGAGCGACTAGCGGAACCTACAATGAGCAGTTCTTC.